Listed below are T cell receptor beta chains from one sample, sequenced in a study of blood T cells in healthy people across ages. TCRdb re-derived calls from the 5' RACE reads in MiXCR, one entry per CDR3 protein. The table includes hundreds of thousands of distinct CDR3 sequences, 58% detected once. Sequencing was done on a sample of blood. The receptors come from a man aged 30-40 years in good health. CDR3s include the opening cysteine and the closing phenylalanine or tryptophan.

cdr3_length | j_call | v_call | cdr3_aa
15 | TRBJ2-1 | TRBV12-5 | CASGSFIRGPDEQFF
17 | TRBJ2-3 | TRBV27 | CASSLRASQISTDTQYF
15 | TRBJ2-2 | TRBV27 | CASSENGANTGELFF
15 | NA | TRBV5-1 | CASSFRALGEYEQYF
14 | TRBJ2-5 | TRBV15 | CATSRDRLKETQYF
14 | TRBJ2-1 | TRBV25-1 | CASESRGSGDEQFF
14 | TRBJ2-1 | TRBV20-1 | CSAARLSSYNEQFF
13 | TRBJ2-1 | TRBV25-1 | CATAGTSFNEQFF
12 | TRBJ2-7 | TRBV12-3/TRBV12-4 | CASSFLDREQYF
16 | TRBJ2-1 | TRBV11-2 | CASSPRLAGADNEQFF
15 | TRBJ2-1 | TRBV29-1 | CSVGRTASSYNEQFF
13 | TRBJ2-7 | TRBV10-3 | CAISESNLYEQYF
15 | TRBJ2-7 | TRBV12-3/TRBV12-4 | CASSPRGGSSYEQYF
15 | NA | TRBV20-1 | CSASPSGKAFYEQYF
12 | TRBJ2-7 | TRBV2 | CASSGPGQVQYF
13 | TRBJ1-2 | TRBV6-6 | CASSQAGGNGYTF
16 | TRBJ1-2 | TRBV7-2 | CASSLVAGSVGYGYTF
17 | TRBJ1-5 | TRBV5-1 | CASSLGTGVYSNQPQHF
17 | TRBJ2-3 | TRBV9 | CASSVGLAGVRTDTQYF
14 | TRBJ2-3 | TRBV6-5 | CASRNGLATDTQYF
15 | TRBJ2-5 | TRBV5-1 | CASSWLAGDQETQYF
14 | TRBJ2-7 | TRBV7-9 | CASSLVSGAYEQYF
15 | TRBJ2-7 | TRBV7-2 | CASSLGGVRAYEQYF
15 | TRBJ2-1 | TRBV28 | CASEEPSGINNEQFF
17 | TRBJ2-3 | TRBV11-2 | CASSTGTSGVSTDTQYF
16 | TRBJ2-1 | TRBV28 | CASSLPQGGSYNEQFF
15 | TRBJ2-3 | TRBV19 | CASSSGRLPSDTQYF
14 | TRBJ2-7 | TRBV5-1 | CASSLDGGPYEQYF
14 | TRBJ2-2 | TRBV7-2 | CASMPGDNTGELFF
13 | TRBJ2-7 | TRBV7-2 | CASSLVQGFEQYF
17 | TRBJ2-7 | TRBV4-3 | CASSQGVGQFGSYEQYF
14 | TRBJ1-6 | TRBV7-2 | CASSGIRGNSPLHF
16 | TRBJ2-3 | TRBV7-9 | CASSTYRETSTDTQYF
14 | TRBJ1-2 | TRBV7-2 | CASSPDLGDNGYTF
13 | TRBJ2-7 | TRBV20-1 | CSAQDRIAYEQYF
16 | TRBJ1-2 | TRBV20-1 | CSDPGPGHYRDYGYTF
15 | TRBJ2-3 | TRBV6-6 | CATKQGTLPTDTQYF
14 | TRBJ2-3 | TRBV10-3 | CAISVGSGTDTQYF